These 13 T cell receptor beta chains came from one sample sequenced in a study of T cell responses to AZD1222 COVID-19 vaccine. Assay: immunoSEQ multiplex PCR; the TCRdb copy retains only in-frame clones and omits some. This sample has about 120,000 clones, with 86% found just once. The sample in question was peripheral blood, obtained on day 0 of AZD1222 vaccination. These receptors were obtained from an adult in good health.

The chain joins TRBV6-6 to TRBJ2-1, with D perhaps matching TRBD1 or TRBD2 (5 bases each). Germline assignment: CDR1 MNHNY and CDR2 SVGAGI (reference sequence). V shed 1 base and J shed 7 bases, with 5 bases lying between them. This CDR3 has 12 residues. CDR3 sequence (DNA): TGTGCCAGCAGTTACTGGGGGAATGAGCAGTTCTTC. Residues: CASSYWGNEQFF.

The genes are TRBV4-1 and TRBJ1-2; D may be TRBD1 (6 bases). Germline V gene sequence: CDR1 MGHRA, CDR2 YSYEKL. V lost 1 base to trimming and J lost 6 bases, with 12 bases between them. There are 14 residues in the CDR3. The CDR3 protein is CASSQGEDRNGYTF. DNA of the CDR3: TGCGCCAGCAGCCAAGGGGAGGACAGAAATGGCTACACCTTC.

The rearrangement joins TRBV7-2 to TRBJ2-7; D perhaps matches TRBD2 (5 bases). Between the trimmed V and J ends, which lost 5 bases and 1 base, there was a span of 18 bases. The CDR3 is made up of 16 amino acids. The germline V gene encodes CDR1 SGHTA and CDR2 FQGNSA. The CDR3 sequence: CASSLSPMTKSYEQYF. The CDR3 DNA is TGTGCCAGCAGCCTCTCTCCGATGACTAAGTCCTACGAGCAGTACTTC.

This chain uses TRBV30 with TRBJ2-7, with D unclear. This CDR3 spans 12 amino acids. Trimming took off 2 bases at V and 2 bases at J, with 7 bases between the two ends. Germline values: CDR1 GTSNPN, CDR2 SVGIG (reference sequence). CDR3 residues: CAWSFFTYEQYF. CDR3 coding DNA: TGTGCCTGGAGTTTCTTTACCTACGAGCAGTACTTC.

This clone occurred once. The chain uses TRBV2 and TRBJ2-7; D might be TRBD1 (6 bases). The CDR3 contains 13 residues. The V end lost 4 bases, the J end lost 6 bases, and 13 bases lay between the germline ends. CDR1 and CDR2 (germline): SNHLY, FYNNEI. As DNA, the CDR3 is TGTGCCAGCAGTGCTACAGGGTTAAGCGAGCAGTACTTC. This gives the protein CASSATGLSEQYF.

The CDR3 reads CASSSTGSNQPQHF. CDR3 nucleotide sequence: TGTGCCAGCAGCTCCACGGGAAGCAATCAGCCCCAGCATTTT. The chain recombines TRBV13 with TRBJ1-5; no clear D. Germline CDR1 PRHDT, CDR2 FYEKMQ (reference sequence). V was clipped by 4 bases and J by 1 base, with 8 bases between them. CDR3 length equals 14 residues.

The CDR3 DNA is TGTGCCACCAGCAGAGATCTAACAGCTCCGAACACCGGGGAGCTGTTTTTT. This codes for CATSRDLTAPNTGELFF. This chain connects TRBV15 to TRBJ2-2; D unresolved. The CDR3 contains 17 residues. Trimming removed 0 bases from V and 0 bases from J, with 11 bases in between. The germline V gene encodes CDR1 LNHNV and CDR2 YYDKDF (reference sequence).

The chain has TRBV7-2 and TRBJ1-1; no clear D gene. Trimming took off 7 bases at V and 10 bases at J, with 22 bases between the two ends. The CDR3 has 14 residues. Germline V gives CDR1 SGHTA, CDR2 FQGNSA. The CDR3 DNA reads TGTGCCAGCACCTCCCCGAACTTGGGCTTTGTAGCTTTCTTT. It specifies CASTSPNLGFVAFF.

This sequence joins TRBV5-6 and TRBJ2-7; 9 nucleotides line up with TRBD1. The V segment lost 0 bases and the J segment 7 bases; nucleotides outside the gene matches: 8. The CDR3 loop spans 15 amino acids. Germline assignment: CDR1 SGHDT and CDR2 YYEEEE. As DNA, the CDR3 is TGTGCCAGCAGCTTGGATCGGGGACAGGGTGTTGAGCAGTACTTC. It encodes CASSLDRGQGVEQYF.

V gene TRBV28 combines with J gene TRBJ1-4; 9 nucleotides agree with TRBD1. From germline, CDR1 is MDHEN and CDR2 SYDVKM. This CDR3 contains 16 residues. V lost 5 bases, J lost 8 bases, and 12 bases stayed unmatched. The CDR3: CASSQITGGLREKLFF. The CDR3 DNA sequence: TGTGCCAGCAGTCAGATTACAGGGGGCTTAAGAGAAAAACTGTTTTTT.

The chain joins TRBV18 to TRBJ2-2; 9 bases fit TRBD1. CDR3 length: 16 residues. The germline V gene has CDR1 KGHSH and CDR2 LQKENI. The J segment lost 4 bases and the V segment lost 0 bases, leaving 3 bases of the junction unmatched. CDR3 residues: CASSPPGTGFTGELFF. As DNA, the CDR3 is TGTGCCAGCTCACCACCCGGGACAGGGTTCACCGGGGAGCTGTTTTTT.

The chain combines TRBV7-2 with TRBJ2-2; a weak D match, TRBD1 (6 bases). Germline V gene lookup returns CDR1 SGHTA and CDR2 FQGNSA. The V end lost 2 bases, the J end lost 5 bases, and 12 bases lay between the germline ends. The length of the CDR3 is 15 residues. The CDR3 DNA follows: TGTGCCAGCAGCTTAAGTCCAAGGGGGACCGGGGAGCTGTTTTTT. Translation gives CASSLSPRGTGELFF.

The CDR3 DNA is TGTGCCAGCAGTGTTCCAGGCTACAATGAGCAGTTCTTC. Translating gives CASSVPGYNEQFF. The chain combines TRBV25-1 with TRBJ2-1; no clear D gene. Per the germline V gene, CDR1 is MGHDK and CDR2 is SYGVNS. The CDR3 covers 13 residues. Deletions cut 4 bases from V and 3 bases from J, with 7 bases between.